This entry lists 21 T cell receptor beta chains sequenced from one sample in a study of cytomegalovirus exposure and HLA in healthy donors. The study ran its PCR with 60 Vbeta and 13 Jbeta primers. The protocol was immunoSEQ multiplex PCR, while the TCRdb copy is restricted to in-frame clones and leaves out a portion. The data hold 90,000 to 150,000 clones, with 75% observed a single time. Source material: PBMCs. The receptors shown here come from a woman in her 40s in good health and CMV-seropositive.

This clone has just one count. The rearrangement links TRBV7-9 to TRBJ2-7; perhaps TRBD1 as D (5 bases). Trimming took 5 bases from V and 0 from J, leaving 14 bases between them. The CDR3 totals 15 residues. Germline values: CDR1 SEHNR, CDR2 FQNEAQ (reference sequence). The CDR3 here is CASSPGYFSSYEQYF. The CDR3 region has the DNA TGTGCCAGCAGCCCAGGGTACTTTAGCTCCTACGAGCAGTACTTC.

The CDR3 reads CASRLAGGPVDEQFF. The CDR3 bases are TGTGCCAGCAGGTTAGCGGGGGGGCCTGTGGATGAGCAGTTCTTC. The chain couples TRBV6-1 to TRBJ2-1; 11 nucleotides line up with TRBD2. This CDR3 is 15 amino acids long. Per the germline V gene, CDR1 is MNHNS and CDR2 is SASEGT. With V trimmed by 6 bases and J by 8 bases, 9 bases remained unmatched.

The chain combines TRBV6-1 with TRBJ1-5; D is uncertain. The CDR3 spans 14 residues. Germline V CDR1 and CDR2: MNHNS, SASEGT. Trimming removed 4 bases from V and 1 base from J, with 8 bases in between. Here the CDR3 DNA reads TGTGCCAGCAGTGGCAGAGGGAGCAATCAGCCCCAGCATTTT. Translating it yields CASSGRGSNQPQHF.

The chain employs TRBV19 and TRBJ1-2; D possibly corresponds to TRBD1 (5 bases). The CDR3 runs 13 residues. V lost 4 bases and J lost 5, with 11 bases in between. Germline-derived CDR1 and CDR2 are LNHDA and SQIVND (reference sequence). In nucleotides, the CDR3 is TGTGCCAGTAGTAGGGGGGAACTATATGGCTACACCTTC. Protein: CASSRGELYGYTF. Together with reference TRBV19 and TRBJ1-2, the CDR3 gives the full variable domain: DGGITQSPKYLFRKEGQNVTLSCEQNLNHDAMYWYRQDPGQGLRLIYYSQIVNDFQKGDIAEGYSVSREKKESFPLTVTSAQKNPTAFYLCASSRGELYGYTFGSGTRLTVV.

The chain employs TRBV5-1 and TRBJ2-1; 8 nucleotides agree with TRBD2. Germline assignment: CDR1 SGHRS and CDR2 YFSETQ. This CDR3 region has 15 residues. V was clipped by 3 bases and J by 1 base; unmatched bases: 3. In DNA, the CDR3 is TGCGCCAGCAGCTGGAAGCGGGAGTCCTACAATGAGCAGTTCTTC. Translated: CASSWKRESYNEQFF.

The V gene is TRBV5-1, the J gene TRBJ1-5; 8 bases match TRBD1. Germline V lookup: CDR1 SGHRS, CDR2 YFSETQ. V gave up 0 bases and J gave up 7 bases; unmatched junction bases: 6. The CDR3 is made up of 15 amino acids. The CDR3 nucleotides read TGCGCCAGCAGCTTGGAGGGACAGGTACGACAGCCCCAGCATTTT. This sequence encodes CASSLEGQVRQPQHF.

The sample holds a few counts of this clone. V usage is TRBV25-1 and J usage is TRBJ2-7, with TRBD2 as a possible D gene (6 bases). CDR1 is MGHDK and CDR2 is SYGVNS in the germline V gene. The germline V and J ends were trimmed by 6 bases and 4 bases, with 13 bases remaining between them. The CDR3 contains 13 residues. The CDR3 loop reads CASSVVGGYEQYF. CDR3 DNA: TGTGCCAGCAGCGTGGTTGGGGGGTACGAGCAGTACTTC.

V gene TRBV28 combines with J gene TRBJ2-1; TRBD2 matches at 11 bases. Germline CDR1 reads MDHEN; CDR2 reads SYDVKM. The CDR3 runs 15 residues. V lost 3 bases, J lost 6 bases, and 4 bases stayed unmatched. The CDR3 coding sequence is TGTGCCAGCAGTTTCATCGGGACTAGCGGCAATGAGCAGTTCTTC. Residues: CASSFIGTSGNEQFF.

This clone was seen a handful of times. This chain uses TRBV5-1 with TRBJ2-7; 11 positions agree with TRBD1. This CDR3 comprises 17 residues. The germline gives CDR1 SGHRS, CDR2 YFSETQ. Trimming took 4 bases from V and 6 from J; bases not matched to a gene: 15. The CDR3 sequence: CASSTGAAGTGGGEQYF. As DNA, the CDR3 is TGCGCCAGCAGCACGGGAGCCGCGGGGACAGGGGGGGGCGAGCAGTACTTC.

V usage is TRBV2 and J usage is TRBJ1-3; 9 positions agree with TRBD1. Germline V gene lookup returns CDR1 SNHLY and CDR2 FYNNEI. Losses at the gene ends were 7 bases for V and 4 bases for J; bases not matched to a gene: 8. The CDR3 runs to 15 residues. The CDR3 is CASTRDRASGNTIYF. CDR3 nucleotide sequence: TGTGCCAGCACCCGGGACAGGGCTTCGGGAAACACCATATATTTT.

The rearrangement joins TRBV30 to TRBJ1-2; TRBD1 matches at 7 bases. Trimming cost V 2 bases and J 6 bases; bases outside gene matches: 6. This CDR3 spans 13 amino acids. Looked up from germline, CDR1 is GTSNPN and CDR2 is SVGIG (reference sequence). The CDR3 bases are TGTGCCTGGAGTAAGAGGGGGCCGGATGGCTACACCTTC. It is translated as CAWSKRGPDGYTF.

J is TRBJ1-1 and V is TRBV27, with 8 positions matching TRBD1. After removal of 4 bases from V and 0 bases from J, the junction contained 7 bases not matched to a gene. This CDR3 is built from 16 residues. Per germline, CDR1 MNHEY and CDR2 SMNVEV (reference sequence). The CDR3 loop is CASSSLNRGMNTEAFF. The CDR3 DNA reads as TGTGCCAGCAGTTCGCTAAACAGGGGGATGAACACTGAAGCTTTCTTT.

This chain's CDR3 is CASSTGGNQGDTQYF. The CDR3 DNA sequence: TGTGCCAGCAGTACGGGCGGGAACCAAGGAGATACGCAGTATTTT. This chain connects TRBV7-2 to TRBJ2-3; D perhaps matches TRBD2 (6 bases). Germline CDR1 is SGHTA and CDR2 is FQGNSA. Trimming took off 6 bases at V and 5 bases at J, with 18 bases between the two ends. The CDR3 is 15 amino acids.

As regards this clone: The CDR3 does not end in the conserved phenylalanine or tryptophan, so this is likely a read error. The DNA is omitted, as the CDR3 cannot be located on it reliably, and the CDR3 follows TCRdb's listing. This chain links TRBV19 with TRBJ1-1; the tabulated D call, TRBD1, remains unverified against the DNA. The germline V gene has CDR1 LNHDA and CDR2 SQIVND (reference sequence). The CDR3 has 11 amino acids, counting both end residues. The CDR3 loop reads CASSILGTEAY.

This chain uses TRBV6-1 with TRBJ1-2; TRBD1 aligns across 9 bases. Germline V CDR1 and CDR2: MNHNS, SASEGT. J gave up 8 bases and V 8 bases, and 12 bases lay outside the gene matches. The CDR3 length is 14 residues. The CDR3 bases are TGTGCCAGCTCTGACACAGGGGGCGTGCGGGGCTACACCTTC. Its protein product is CASSDTGGVRGYTF.

The chain combines TRBV7-2 with TRBJ1-1; the D gene is possibly TRBD1 (5 bases). V lost 3 bases to trimming and J lost 4 bases, with 15 bases between them. The CDR3 runs 15 residues. Germline V gene lookup returns CDR1 SGHTA and CDR2 FQGNSA. CDR3 region: CASSFDSRLATEAFF. Written as DNA, the CDR3 is TGTGCCAGCAGCTTCGACAGCCGCCTGGCCACTGAAGCTTTCTTT.

The rearrangement uses TRBV2 and TRBJ1-1, with D possibly TRBD1 on 5 matching bases. This CDR3 has 12 amino acids. V was trimmed by 6 bases and J by 1 base, leaving 6 bases between them. Looked up from germline, CDR1 is SNHLY and CDR2 is FYNNEI. The CDR3 DNA sequence: TGTGCCAGCAGGGGGGGGAACACTGAAGCTTTCTTT. Translating gives CASRGGNTEAFF.

The rearrangement links TRBV27 to TRBJ2-2; the match to TRBD1 covers 9 bases. The V gene's germline CDR1 is MNHEY and CDR2 SMNVEV (reference sequence). The CDR3 loop spans 16 amino acids. Germline trimming cut 3 bases from V and 5 bases from J; bases unmatched to any gene: 7. The CDR3 region is CASSLAGTGWTGELFF. The CDR3 DNA reads TGTGCCAGCAGTTTGGCCGGGACAGGGTGGACCGGGGAGCTGTTTTTT.

The chain uses TRBV27 and TRBJ2-7, with D tentatively TRBD2 (5 bases). V lost 6 bases and J lost 1, with 13 bases in between. The CDR3 length is 14 residues. CDR1 is MNHEY and CDR2 is SMNVEV in the germline V gene (reference sequence). The DNA of the CDR3 is TGTGCCAGCAGCAAAAGCGGTCCTTCCTACGAGCAGTACTTC. Residues: CASSKSGPSYEQYF.

CDR3 sequence (DNA): TGTGCCAGCAGCCGAATGGACAGGGTGGCCCCCTACGAGCAGTACTTC. It translates to CASSRMDRVAPYEQYF. The chain couples TRBV7-2 to TRBJ2-7; 8 bases match TRBD1. This CDR3 spans 16 amino acids. The germline V gene encodes CDR1 SGHTA and CDR2 FQGNSA. J gave up 2 bases and V 5 bases, and 11 bases lay outside the gene matches.

CDR3 residues: CAWSARGLQSGNTIYF. The CDR3 coding sequence is TGTGCCTGGAGTGCCCGGGGACTCCAGTCTGGAAACACCATATATTTT. The rearrangement uses TRBV30 and TRBJ1-3; a weak D match, TRBD1 (5 bases). CDR1 is GTSNPN and CDR2 is SVGIG in the germline V gene (reference sequence). The CDR3 runs to 16 residues. Between the trimmed V and J ends, which lost 1 base and 1 base, there was a span of 14 bases.